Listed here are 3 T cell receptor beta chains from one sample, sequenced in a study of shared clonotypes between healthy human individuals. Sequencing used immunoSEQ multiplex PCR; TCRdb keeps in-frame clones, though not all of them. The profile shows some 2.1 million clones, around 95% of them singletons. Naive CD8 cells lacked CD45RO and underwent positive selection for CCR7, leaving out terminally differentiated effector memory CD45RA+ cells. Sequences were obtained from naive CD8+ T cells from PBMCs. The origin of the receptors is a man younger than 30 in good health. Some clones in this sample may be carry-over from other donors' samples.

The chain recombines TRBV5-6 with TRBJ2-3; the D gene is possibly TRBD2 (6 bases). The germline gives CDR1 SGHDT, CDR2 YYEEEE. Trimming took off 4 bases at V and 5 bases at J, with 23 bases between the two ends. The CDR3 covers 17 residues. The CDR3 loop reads CASSLRDQWTSEDTQYF. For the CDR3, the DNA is TGTGCCAGCAGCCTGCGGGATCAGTGGACCTCTGAAGATACGCAGTATTTT. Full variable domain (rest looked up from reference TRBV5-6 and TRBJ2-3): DAGVTQSPTHLIKTRGQQVTLRCSPKSGHDTVSWYQQALGQGPQFIFQYYEEEERQRGNFPDRFSGHQFPNYSSELNVNALLLGDSALYLCASSLRDQWTSEDTQYFGPGTRLTVL.

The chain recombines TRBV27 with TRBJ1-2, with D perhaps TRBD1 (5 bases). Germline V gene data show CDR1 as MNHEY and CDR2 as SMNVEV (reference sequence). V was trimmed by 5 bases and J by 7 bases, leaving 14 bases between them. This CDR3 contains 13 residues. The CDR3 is CASSPGAPLGYTF. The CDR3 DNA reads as TGTGCCAGCAGTCCCGGGGCCCCCCTTGGCTACACCTTC.

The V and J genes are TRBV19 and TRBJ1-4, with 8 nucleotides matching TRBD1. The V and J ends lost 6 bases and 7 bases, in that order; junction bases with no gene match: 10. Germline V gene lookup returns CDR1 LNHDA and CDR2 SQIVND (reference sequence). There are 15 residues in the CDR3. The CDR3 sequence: CASSPMGQVGEKLFF. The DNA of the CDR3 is TGTGCCAGTAGCCCGATGGGACAGGTTGGTGAAAAACTGTTTTTT.